This record concerns one T cell receptor (beta chain) sequence. Its target is not known. The data derive from a study of CD8 T cell repertoires and HIV-1 epitope variants. Study context: Twenty-five autologous and known Gag and Nef epitope variant peptides each stimulated T cells separately. Controls were a CMV, EBV and flu pool, Ebola AY9, and no peptide. Points from the study as a whole: Roughly nine antigen-specific TCR beta clonotypes were found; roughly six seemed cross-reactive to variants.

On the immunoSEQ platform, TCR beta CDR3s were sequenced at survey depth. Assay used: immunoSEQ multiplex PCR; TCRdb lists only in-frame clones, some missing. The data contain under 6,000 clones, 66% of them seen just once; the ten biggest clones take up approximately 46%. Between the trimmed V and J ends, which lost 6 bases and 2 bases, there was a span of 11 bases. CDR3 size: 13 residues. The germline CDR1 and CDR2 sequences are LNHDA and SQIVND (reference sequence). The rearrangement joins TRBV19 to TRBJ2-7; unclear D gene. The sequencing input was cultured CD8+ T cells derived from PBMCs. This clonotype was obtained from a male donor with HIV. The CDR3 region has the DNA TGTGCCAGTAGGGACCCTGGCGCCTACGAGCAGTACTTC. This sequence encodes CASRDPGAYEQYF.